A selection of T cell receptor beta chains follows, all from one sample in a study of shared clonotypes between healthy human individuals. The table came from immunoSEQ multiplex PCR; TCRdb's copy has only in-frame clones and leaves some out. The data contain some 1 million clones, around 74% of them singletons. Sample: memory CD4+ T cells sorted from blood. These receptors all come from a man in his late teens or twenties in good health. Both conserved end residues are part of each CDR3. A D gene is named only where the DNA matches it firmly. The size entry is marked missing in some rows and otherwise reads once, few, many or a size class.

v_gene	j_gene	d_gene	abundance	CDR3aa	CDR3nt
TRBV18	TRBJ2-3	NA	NA	CASSPPGRMTDTQYF	TGTGCCAGCTCGCCGCCGGGACGGATGACAGATACGCAGTATTTT
TRBV5-4	TRBJ2-5	NA	NA	CASRPSGQETQYF	TGTGCCAGCAGGCCTTCCGGGCAAGAGACCCAGTACTTC
TRBV4-1	TRBJ1-2	NA	NA	CASSQGTRNNYGYTF	TGCGCCAGCAGCCAAGGGACCCGAAATAACTATGGCTACACCTTC
TRBV27	TRBJ1-2	NA	NA	CASSLKGGESYGYTF	TGTGCCAGCAGTTTAAAAGGGGGGGAGTCCTATGGCTACACCTTC
TRBV2	TRBJ2-1	NA	NA	CASSEASGRGNEQFF	TGTGCCAGCAGTGAAGCTTCCGGGAGAGGGAATGAGCAGTTCTTC
TRBV5-1	TRBJ2-3	TRBD2	NA	CASSLYGTSGDTQYF	TGCGCCAGCAGCTTGTACGGGACTAGCGGCGATACGCAGTATTTT
TRBV5-1	TRBJ1-3	NA	NA	CASSLSGGAGNTIYF	TGCGCCAGCAGCTTGTCGGGGGGAGCCGGAAACACCATATATTTT
TRBV4-3	TRBJ1-2	TRBD1	NA	CASSQPDRNYGYTF	TGCGCCAGCAGCCAGCCGGACAGGAACTATGGCTACACCTTC
TRBV18	TRBJ2-1	TRBD1	NA	CASSPPNSGQAYNEQFF	TGTGCCAGCTCACCACCCAATTCGGGACAGGCCTACAATGAGCAGTTCTTC
TRBV29-1	TRBJ1-1	TRBD1	few	CSAVGQGATEAFF	TGCAGCGCCGTAGGTCAGGGGGCCACTGAAGCTTTCTTT
TRBV5-4	TRBJ1-1	NA	few	CASSFPYSNTEAFF	TGTGCCAGCAGCTTCCCGTACTCGAACACTGAAGCTTTCTTT
TRBV2	TRBJ2-3	TRBD2	once	CASSETSFADTQYF	TGTGCCAGCAGTGAGACTAGCTTTGCAGATACGCAGTATTTT
TRBV18	TRBJ1-1	NA	NA	CASSPVVSMNTEAFF	TGTGCCAGCTCACCTGTCGTTTCTATGAACACTGAAGCTTTCTTT
TRBV30	TRBJ2-1	TRBD1	NA	CAWKTGGRQFF	TGTGCCTGGAAAACAGGGGGGCGGCAGTTCTTC
TRBV5-1	TRBJ2-7	NA	few	CASKAGTASYEQYF	TGCGCCAGCAAAGCCGGGACTGCATCCTACGAGCAGTACTTC
TRBV10-3	TRBJ2-2	TRBD1	NA	CASRTGVTGELFF	TGTGCCTCGAGGACAGGGGTCACCGGGGAGCTGTTTTTT
TRBV10-3	TRBJ1-1	NA	NA	CAISERTLNTEAFF	TGTGCCATCAGTGAGAGGACCTTGAACACTGAAGCTTTCTTT
TRBV5-4	TRBJ2-5	TRBD1	NA	CASSDRVKETQYF	TGTGCCAGCAGCGACAGGGTAAAAGAGACCCAGTACTTC
TRBV29-1	TRBJ2-2	NA	NA	CSVRLSGLNTGELFF	TGCAGCGTGCGACTGAGCGGGCTGAACACCGGGGAGCTGTTTTTT
TRBV5-6	TRBJ2-2	NA	NA	CASSTNRNTGELFF	TGTGCCAGCAGCACAAACAGGAACACCGGGGAGCTGTTTTTT
TRBV7-2	TRBJ1-2	NA	NA	CASTRGGNYGYTF	TGTGCCAGCACTCGAGGCGGCAACTATGGCTACACCTTC
TRBV19	TRBJ2-7	TRBD1	few	CATRRQGTYEQYF	TGTGCCACCCGTCGACAGGGAACCTACGAGCAGTACTTC
TRBV12-2	TRBJ1-5	NA	NA	CASRLASGQPQHF	TGTGCAAGTCGCTTAGCGTCGGGACAGCCCCAGCATTTT
TRBV5-6	TRBJ2-5	TRBD2	NA	CASSFLAGQETQYF	TGTGCCAGCAGCTTTCTAGCGGGACAAGAGACCCAGTACTTC
TRBV28	TRBJ1-5	NA	once	CASSFPRVNHQHF	TGTGCCAGCAGTTTCCCCAGGGTCAATCACCAGCATTTT
TRBV7-9	TRBJ2-1	NA	few	CASSLSSIEQFF	TGTGCCAGCAGCTTAAGCAGTATTGAGCAGTTCTTC
TRBV28	TRBJ1-1	TRBD1	NA	CASRTGGTNTEAFF	TGTGCCAGCAGAACAGGGGGGACGAACACTGAAGCTTTCTTT
TRBV6-6	TRBJ1-4	NA	few	CASSYSDTGGEKLFF	TGTGCCAGCAGTTACTCCGACACCGGGGGCGAAAAACTGTTTTTT
TRBV5-5	TRBJ1-1	TRBD1	NA	CASSLAGTGGFTEAFF	TGTGCCAGCAGCTTGGCCGGGACAGGGGGCTTCACTGAAGCTTTCTTT